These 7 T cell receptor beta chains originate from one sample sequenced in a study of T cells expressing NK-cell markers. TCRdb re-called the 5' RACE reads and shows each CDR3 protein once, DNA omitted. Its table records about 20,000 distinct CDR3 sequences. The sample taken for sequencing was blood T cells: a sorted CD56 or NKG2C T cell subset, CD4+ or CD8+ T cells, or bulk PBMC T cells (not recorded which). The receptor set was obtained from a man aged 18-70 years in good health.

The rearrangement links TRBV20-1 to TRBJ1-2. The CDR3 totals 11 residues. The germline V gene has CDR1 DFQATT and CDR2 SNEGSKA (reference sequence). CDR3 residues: CSARDDYGYTF.

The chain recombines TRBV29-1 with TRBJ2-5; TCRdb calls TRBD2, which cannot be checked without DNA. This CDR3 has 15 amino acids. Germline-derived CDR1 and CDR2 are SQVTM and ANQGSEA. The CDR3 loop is CSAGLRLRVQETQYF.

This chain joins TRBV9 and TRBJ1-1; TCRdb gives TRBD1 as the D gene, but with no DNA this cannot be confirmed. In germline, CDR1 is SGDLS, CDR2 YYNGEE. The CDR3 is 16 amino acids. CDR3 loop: CASSVEGQGAYTEAFF.

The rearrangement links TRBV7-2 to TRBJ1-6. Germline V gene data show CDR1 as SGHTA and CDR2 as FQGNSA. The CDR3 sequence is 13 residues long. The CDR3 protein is CASSLVTNSPLHF.

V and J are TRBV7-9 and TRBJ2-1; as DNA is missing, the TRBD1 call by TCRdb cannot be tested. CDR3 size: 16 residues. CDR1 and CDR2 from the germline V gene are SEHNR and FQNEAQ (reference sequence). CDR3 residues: CASSSETGQGGNEQFF.

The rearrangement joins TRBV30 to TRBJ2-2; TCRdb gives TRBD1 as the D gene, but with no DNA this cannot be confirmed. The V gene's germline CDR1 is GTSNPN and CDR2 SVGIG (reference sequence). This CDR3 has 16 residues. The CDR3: CAWRKTGVQATGELFF.

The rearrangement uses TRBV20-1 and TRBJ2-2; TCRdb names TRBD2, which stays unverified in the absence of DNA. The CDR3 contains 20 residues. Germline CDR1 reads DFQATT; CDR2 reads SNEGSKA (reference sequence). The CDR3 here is CRCRSCCAPTSGVNTGELFF.